The sample holds many counts of the clone carrying this T cell receptor beta chain. Its antigen is still unknown. This specimen comes from a study of regulatory T cells in long-lasting Graves disease. According to the study, TCR beta libraries were built with iRepertoire HTBI primers and CDR3-region Arm-PCR. TCRdb used MiXCR to reprocess the multiplex PCR reads, holding one entry per CDR3 protein. The sample has 440,000 or so distinct CDR3 sequences; less than 20% are singletons. Whole-study findings and limits: Lower TCR diversity was seen in persistent Graves' patients than in newly diagnosed ones.

V was pared by 4 bases and J by 9 bases, with 16 bases between. This CDR3 is 13 amino acids long. Germline-derived CDR1 and CDR2 are SGHDT and YYEEEE. Time point indicated: newly diagnosed GD, antithyroid drugs for less than 3 months. RNA extracted from PBMCs served as the sequencing template. These data also featured in a second study, about T cells in Graves' hyperthyroidism and ophthalmopathy. As that report states: Uncontrolled infection, other autoimmune disease, pregnancy or lactation led to exclusion. A first-round RT-PCR of the TCR CDR3 used the HTBI primer set. Researchers report that a 13 V-J model separated ophthalmopathy from stable hyperthyroidism.

Sequences were derived from peripheral blood mononuclear cells (PBMCs), sampled at new diagnosis, from a patient treated with antithyroid drugs. The chain links TRBV5-6 to TRBJ1-2, with a tentative D call TRBD1 (5 bases). This sequence originates from a woman aged 25 to 39 with Graves disease. Here the CDR3 reads CASSGTGLGRYTF. The CDR3 DNA reads TGTGCCAGCAGCGGTACAGGTCTAGGACGCTACACCTTC.